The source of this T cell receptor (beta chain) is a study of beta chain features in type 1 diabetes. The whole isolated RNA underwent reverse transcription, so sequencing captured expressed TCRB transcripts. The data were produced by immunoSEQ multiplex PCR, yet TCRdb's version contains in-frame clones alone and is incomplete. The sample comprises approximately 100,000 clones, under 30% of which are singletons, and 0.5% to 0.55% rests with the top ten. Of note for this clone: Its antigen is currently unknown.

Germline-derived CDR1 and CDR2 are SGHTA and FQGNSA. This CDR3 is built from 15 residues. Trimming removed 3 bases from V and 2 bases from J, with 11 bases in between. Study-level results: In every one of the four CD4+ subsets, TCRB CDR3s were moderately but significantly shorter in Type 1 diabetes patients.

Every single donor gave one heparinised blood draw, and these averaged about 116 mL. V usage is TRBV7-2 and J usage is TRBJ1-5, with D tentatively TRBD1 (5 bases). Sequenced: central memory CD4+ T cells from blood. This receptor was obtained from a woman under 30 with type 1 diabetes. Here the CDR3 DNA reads TGTGCCAGCAGCTTCATAGACAGTGGCAATCAGCCCCAGCATTTT. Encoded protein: CASSFIDSGNQPQHF. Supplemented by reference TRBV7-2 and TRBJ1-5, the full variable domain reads GAGVSQSPSNKVTEKGKDVELRCDPISGHTALYWYRQSLGQGLEFLIYFQGNSAPDKSGLPSDRFSAERTGGSVSTLTIQRTQQEDSAVYLCASSFIDSGNQPQHFGDGTRLSIL.